The rows below give T cell receptor beta chains drawn from one sample of a study of blood T cell repertoires in COVID-19. Method: immunoSEQ multiplex PCR; TCRdb's copy keeps in-frame clones and lacks some. The data show around 200,000 clones, 75% to 90% seen once. Sequencing was carried out using peripheral blood. The receptors here all came from a woman aged 40-49 years with acute or convalescent COVID-19. The CDR3 runs from the conserved cysteine through the conserved F or W. The order of the fields is J gene, D gene, V gene, clone size, CDR3 protein, CDR3 DNA. A D gene is named only where the DNA matches it firmly. Size is stated for part of the rows, as once, few or many counts, or as a class when the clone is expanded.

J: TRBJ2-1; D: TRBD2; V: TRBV5-4; size: few; CDR3: CASSLTSGSYNEQFF; DNA: TGTGCCAGCAGCTTGACTAGCGGGAGCTACAATGAGCAGTTCTTC
J: TRBJ2-1; D: TRBD2; V: TRBV18; size: -; CDR3: CASSWTSELDEQFF; DNA: TGTGCCAGCTCTTGGACTAGTGAACTGGATGAGCAGTTCTTC
J: TRBJ2-3; D: -; V: TRBV9; size: -; CDR3: CASSVDGGADTQYF; DNA: TGTGCCAGCAGCGTAGATGGAGGAGCAGATACGCAGTATTTT
J: TRBJ2-2; D: -; V: TRBV9; size: -; CDR3: CASSTPRWRINTGELFF; DNA: TGTGCCAGCAGCACACCTCGCTGGCGGATAAACACCGGGGAGCTGTTTTTT
J: TRBJ2-3; D: -; V: TRBV18; size: -; CDR3: CAGQVRQGTDTQYF; DNA: TGTGCCGGCCAAGTGAGACAGGGCACAGATACGCAGTATTTT
J: TRBJ1-2; D: TRBD1; V: TRBV7-9; size: -; CDR3: CASSLEGANGYTF; DNA: TGTGCCAGCAGCTTAGAGGGGGCGAATGGCTACACCTTC
J: TRBJ1-5; D: TRBD1; V: TRBV28; size: -; CDR3: CASTNRGINQPQHF; DNA: TGTGCCAGCACTAACAGGGGGATCAATCAGCCCCAGCATTTT
J: TRBJ2-2; D: -; V: TRBV7-8; size: -; CDR3: CASSLVQGPTGELFF; DNA: TGTGCCAGCAGCTTAGTGCAGGGTCCCACCGGGGAGCTGTTTTTT
J: TRBJ1-1; D: -; V: TRBV6-6; size: -; CDR3: CASIRQLNTEAFF; DNA: TGTGCCAGCATTAGACAGCTGAACACTGAAGCTTTCTTT
J: TRBJ1-2; D: -; V: TRBV5-1; size: -; CDR3: CASSLGVAGGGYTF; DNA: TGCGCCAGCAGCTTGGGGGTAGCAGGCGGGGGCTACACCTTC
J: TRBJ1-4; D: -; V: TRBV10-3; size: -; CDR3: CAISRQATNEKLFF; DNA: TGTGCCATCTCCCGACAGGCAACTAATGAAAAACTGTTTTTT
J: TRBJ1-5; D: -; V: TRBV2; size: -; CDR3: CASSDKGLDQPQHF; DNA: TGTGCCAGCAGTGACAAGGGGCTTGATCAGCCCCAGCATTTT
J: TRBJ2-1; D: TRBD2; V: TRBV4-2; size: -; CDR3: CASSQKEFSGRPFYNEQFF; DNA: TGTGCCAGCAGCCAAAAAGAATTTAGCGGGAGGCCTTTCTACAATGAGCAGTTCTTC
J: TRBJ1-3; D: TRBD1; V: TRBV4-2; size: once; CDR3: CASSQEGTVLIHYSGNTIYF; DNA: TGTGCCAGCAGCCAAGAGGGGACAGTCCTTATTCATTACTCTGGAAACACCATATATTTT
J: TRBJ2-1; D: TRBD2; V: TRBV6-5; size: -; CDR3: CASSSLAGGSYNEQFF; DNA: TGTGCCAGCAGTTCACTAGCGGGGGGTTCCTACAATGAGCAGTTCTTC
J: TRBJ2-5; D: TRBD2; V: TRBV4-1; size: -; CDR3: CASSRGGLDQETQYF; DNA: TGCGCCAGCAGCCGGGGGGGACTAGACCAAGAGACCCAGTACTTC
J: TRBJ1-3; D: TRBD1; V: TRBV4-1; size: -; CDR3: CASSQDQGDGNTIYF; DNA: TGCGCCAGCAGCCAAGATCAGGGGGACGGAAACACCATATATTTT
J: TRBJ1-5; D: -; V: TRBV2; size: -; CDR3: CAIGGADSNQPQHF; DNA: TGTGCCATCGGGGGGGCGGATAGCAATCAGCCCCAGCATTTT
J: TRBJ1-1; D: TRBD1; V: TRBV5-5; size: -; CDR3: CASSLEAGGTEAFF; DNA: TGTGCCAGCAGCTTGGAGGCAGGGGGAACTGAAGCTTTCTTT
J: TRBJ1-6; D: -; V: TRBV6-5; size: -; CDR3: CASRRDNVNSPLHF; DNA: TGTGCCAGCAGACGGGACAATGTAAATTCACCCCTCCACTTT
J: TRBJ1-4; D: TRBD1; V: TRBV15; size: -; CDR3: CATGDRPNEKLFF; DNA: TGTGCCACCGGGGACAGACCTAATGAAAAACTGTTTTTT
J: TRBJ2-1; D: TRBD2; V: TRBV4-1; size: few; CDR3: CASSWTSGDYNEQFF; DNA: TGCGCCAGCAGCTGGACTAGCGGGGACTACAATGAGCAGTTCTTC
J: TRBJ2-7; D: -; V: TRBV5-1; size: -; CDR3: CASSLELAPYEQYF; DNA: TGCGCCAGCAGCTTGGAACTAGCCCCTTACGAGCAGTACTTC
J: TRBJ2-1; D: -; V: TRBV14; size: -; CDR3: CASSHGGNSYNEQFF; DNA: TGTGCCAGCAGCCACGGCGGCAACTCCTACAATGAGCAGTTCTTC
J: TRBJ1-4; D: TRBD1; V: TRBV19; size: -; CDR3: CASSILGQGIAPNEKLFF; DNA: TGTGCCAGTAGTATTCTTGGACAGGGTATTGCACCGAATGAAAAACTGTTTTTT
J: TRBJ2-3; D: -; V: TRBV28; size: -; CDR3: CASSLTSRKRADTQYF; DNA: TGTGCCAGCAGTTTAACGAGTAGAAAGAGGGCAGATACGCAGTATTTT
J: TRBJ2-1; D: TRBD2; V: TRBV27; size: -; CDR3: CASSFLAESVEQFF; DNA: TGTGCCAGCAGTTTCCTAGCGGAGAGTGTAGAGCAGTTCTTC